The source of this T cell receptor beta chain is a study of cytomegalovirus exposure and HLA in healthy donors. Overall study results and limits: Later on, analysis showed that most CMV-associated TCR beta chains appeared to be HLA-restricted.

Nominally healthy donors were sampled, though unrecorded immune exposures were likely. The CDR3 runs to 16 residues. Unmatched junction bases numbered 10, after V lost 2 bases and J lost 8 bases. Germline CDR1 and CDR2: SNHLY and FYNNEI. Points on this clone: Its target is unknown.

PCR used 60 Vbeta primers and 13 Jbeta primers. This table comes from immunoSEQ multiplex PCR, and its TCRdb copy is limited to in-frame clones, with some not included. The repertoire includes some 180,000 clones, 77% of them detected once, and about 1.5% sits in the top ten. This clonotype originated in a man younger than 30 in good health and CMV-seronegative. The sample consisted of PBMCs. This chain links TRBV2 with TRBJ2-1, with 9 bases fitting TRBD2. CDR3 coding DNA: TGTGCCAGCAGTGAAATGGGACTAGCCGTGTCCGATGAGCAGTTCTTC. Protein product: CASSEMGLAVSDEQFF.